These T cell receptor beta chains were read from a single sample in a study of T cell repertoires in breast cancer. TCRdb processed the emulsion pairing reads anew with MiXCR; each CDR3 protein has one entry. The data contain roughly 40,000 distinct CDR3 sequences, about 41% of them singletons. What was sequenced was CD8+ T cells. The receptors stem from a pool of human donors with breast cancer or a healthy control (not recorded which). Both conserved end residues are part of each CDR3. D genes are given only for firm matches. Not every row has a clone size; where given, it reads once, few, many or a size class.

j_gene: TRBJ2-1
v_gene: TRBV29-1
d_gene: -
abundance: once
CDR3nt: TGCAGCGTTGGTGGCCAGGGGGGAACCGTTATCCGGGAGCAGTTCTTC
CDR3aa: CSVGGQGGTVIREQFF

j_gene: TRBJ2-3
v_gene: TRBV6-1
d_gene: TRBD2
abundance: few
CDR3nt: TGTGCCAGCAGTCCCATGGCGGGGGGATCCACAGATACGCAGTATTTT
CDR3aa: CASSPMAGGSTDTQYF

j_gene: TRBJ1-5
v_gene: TRBV25-1
d_gene: -
abundance: few
CDR3nt: TGTGCCAGCAGTGACCCATCTTCCAGCAATCAGCCCCAGCATTTT
CDR3aa: CASSDPSSSNQPQHF

j_gene: TRBJ1-1
v_gene: TRBV19
d_gene: -
abundance: -
CDR3nt: TGTGCCAGTAGTTGGGCCAGGGGTGGGGCTTTCTTT
CDR3aa: CASSWARGGAFF

j_gene: TRBJ2-7
v_gene: TRBV6-2/TRBV6-3
d_gene: -
abundance: few
CDR3nt: TGTGCCAGCAGTTACGTTCAGGGAAGAGGTTACGAGCAGTACTTC
CDR3aa: CASSYVQGRGYEQYF

j_gene: TRBJ1-5
v_gene: TRBV4-1
d_gene: -
abundance: few
CDR3nt: TGCGCCAGCAGCCCTACCCAGGCCAATCAGCCCCAGCATTTT
CDR3aa: CASSPTQANQPQHF

j_gene: TRBJ1-2
v_gene: TRBV27
d_gene: TRBD1
abundance: -
CDR3nt: TGTGCCAGCAGTTTATCCCCACAGGGGGACTATAGCTACACCTTC
CDR3aa: CASSLSPQGDYSYTF

j_gene: TRBJ1-4
v_gene: TRBV2
d_gene: TRBD1
abundance: -
CDR3nt: TGTGCCAGCAGTCCGGACAGGCCTGCAACTAATGAAAAACTGTTTTTT
CDR3aa: CASSPDRPATNEKLFF

j_gene: TRBJ1-1
v_gene: TRBV6-6
d_gene: TRBD1
abundance: few
CDR3nt: TGTGCCAGCAGTTATCCGGGACAGGGGGCGATTGGGACTGAAGCTTTCTTT
CDR3aa: CASSYPGQGAIGTEAFF

j_gene: TRBJ1-1
v_gene: TRBV12-3/TRBV12-4
d_gene: -
abundance: few
CDR3nt: TGTGCCAGCAGGACTTATGCAGGCCCCACTGAAGCTTTCTTT
CDR3aa: CASRTYAGPTEAFF

j_gene: TRBJ2-2
v_gene: TRBV20-1
d_gene: -
abundance: -
CDR3nt: TGCAGTGCTAGTTGGGGCACCGGGGAGCTGTTTTTT
CDR3aa: CSASWGTGELFF

j_gene: TRBJ2-6
v_gene: TRBV6-9
d_gene: -
abundance: few
CDR3nt: TGTGCCAGCAGCCCCGGAGGGGCGATCCCTGGGGCCAACGTCCTGACTTTC
CDR3aa: CASSPGGAIPGANVLTF

j_gene: TRBJ1-1
v_gene: TRBV20-1
d_gene: -
abundance: -
CDR3nt: TGCAGTGCTGCAGTCCCCCAACGGGGAAACACTGAAGCTTTCTTT
CDR3aa: CSAAVPQRGNTEAFF

j_gene: TRBJ2-7
v_gene: TRBV20-1
d_gene: -
abundance: -
CDR3nt: TGCAGTGCTAAAGAAGGGAGCGGTCATGGGGAGCAGTACTTC
CDR3aa: CSAKEGSGHGEQYF

j_gene: TRBJ2-7
v_gene: TRBV18
d_gene: -
abundance: -
CDR3nt: TGTGCCAGCTCGCAGCGACAGAACTACTACGAGCAGTACTTC
CDR3aa: CASSQRQNYYEQYF

j_gene: TRBJ2-7
v_gene: TRBV7-2
d_gene: -
abundance: many
CDR3nt: TGTGCCAGCAGCCAGGGGTCATCCTACGAGCAGTACTTC
CDR3aa: CASSQGSSYEQYF

j_gene: TRBJ2-1
v_gene: TRBV6-2/TRBV6-3
d_gene: TRBD2
abundance: few
CDR3nt: TGTGCCAGCAGTTACTCGAGGACTAGCGGGAGGGGGAATGAGCAGTTCTTC
CDR3aa: CASSYSRTSGRGNEQFF

j_gene: TRBJ1-1
v_gene: TRBV6-6
d_gene: -
abundance: -
CDR3nt: TGTGCCAGCAGTTACGGGGTAACGAACACTGAAGCTTTCTTT
CDR3aa: CASSYGVTNTEAFF

j_gene: TRBJ1-1
v_gene: TRBV24-1
d_gene: TRBD1
abundance: once
CDR3nt: TGTGCCACCAGAGGACAGGGGGAGACTGAAGCTTTCTTT
CDR3aa: CATRGQGETEAFF

j_gene: TRBJ1-1
v_gene: TRBV20-1
d_gene: TRBD1
abundance: many
CDR3nt: TGCAGTGCTAGAGATTTTACAGGGGATAAAGCTTTCTTT
CDR3aa: CSARDFTGDKAFF

j_gene: TRBJ2-3
v_gene: TRBV20-1
d_gene: TRBD2
abundance: few
CDR3nt: TGCAGTGCCACCCTAGCGGCGGGCGACAATACGCAGTATTTT
CDR3aa: CSATLAAGDNTQYF

j_gene: TRBJ2-5
v_gene: TRBV5-1
d_gene: TRBD1
abundance: -
CDR3nt: TGCGCCAGCAGCTCAAACAGGGGACAAGAGACCCAGTACTTC
CDR3aa: CASSSNRGQETQYF

j_gene: TRBJ2-3
v_gene: TRBV6-1
d_gene: -
abundance: -
CDR3nt: TGTGCCAGCAGTCGGGGGAGCACAGATACGCAGTATTTT
CDR3aa: CASSRGSTDTQYF

j_gene: TRBJ2-2
v_gene: TRBV20-1
d_gene: TRBD2
abundance: many
CDR3nt: TGCAGTGCTAGAGGGGTAGCGGGAGCGGCCGGGGAGCTGTTTTTT
CDR3aa: CSARGVAGAAGELFF

j_gene: TRBJ2-1
v_gene: TRBV19
d_gene: -
abundance: -
CDR3nt: TGTGCCAGTTCGATAGACCCCTCGTACAATGAGCAGTTCTTC
CDR3aa: CASSIDPSYNEQFF

j_gene: TRBJ2-6
v_gene: TRBV14
d_gene: -
abundance: -
CDR3nt: TGTGCCAGCAGCCCACGGAGATCTGGGGCCAACGTCCTGACTTTC
CDR3aa: CASSPRRSGANVLTF

j_gene: TRBJ1-3
v_gene: TRBV2
d_gene: -
abundance: -
CDR3nt: TGTGCCAGCAGTTGGGGGGACAAAAACACCATATATTTT
CDR3aa: CASSWGDKNTIYF

j_gene: TRBJ2-5
v_gene: TRBV15
d_gene: -
abundance: -
CDR3nt: TGTGCCACCAGTTCCCGGGCCGAGCAAGAGACCCAGTACTTC
CDR3aa: CATSSRAEQETQYF

j_gene: TRBJ1-2
v_gene: TRBV12-3/TRBV12-4
d_gene: TRBD1
abundance: few
CDR3nt: TGTGCCAGCGAATGGAAGGGGGCTCCCAACTATGGCTATACCTTC
CDR3aa: CASEWKGAPNYGYTF

j_gene: TRBJ1-1
v_gene: TRBV6-1
d_gene: -
abundance: many
CDR3nt: TGTGCCAGCAGTCCGGTCAACACTGAAGCTTTCTTT
CDR3aa: CASSPVNTEAFF

j_gene: TRBJ2-3
v_gene: TRBV9
d_gene: -
abundance: once
CDR3nt: TGTGCCAGCAGCCCCCGACTAGTGGATACGCAGTATTTT
CDR3aa: CASSPRLVDTQYF

j_gene: TRBJ2-3
v_gene: TRBV5-6
d_gene: -
abundance: -
CDR3nt: TGTGCCAGCAGCTTGGGTGGCCCCGGGGGCACAGATACGCAGTATTTT
CDR3aa: CASSLGGPGGTDTQYF

j_gene: TRBJ1-3
v_gene: TRBV28
d_gene: -
abundance: -
CDR3nt: TGTGCCAGCAGCACTCTAGGGTCTGGAAACACCATATATTTT
CDR3aa: CASSTLGSGNTIYF

j_gene: TRBJ2-1
v_gene: TRBV11-2
d_gene: -
abundance: -
CDR3nt: TGTGCCAGCAGCTTAGGGGTTGGGGGCAGAAATGAGCAGTTCTTC
CDR3aa: CASSLGVGGRNEQFF

j_gene: TRBJ1-4
v_gene: TRBV4-1
d_gene: TRBD1
abundance: -
CDR3nt: TGCGCCAGCAGCCAAGGTTCACAGGGGGCGAGGGAAAAACTGTTTTTT
CDR3aa: CASSQGSQGAREKLFF

j_gene: TRBJ1-5
v_gene: TRBV2
d_gene: -
abundance: few
CDR3nt: TGTGCCCCCCAGTCCGGATGCGCCCGGCCCCAGCATTTT
CDR3aa: CAPQSGCARPQHF

j_gene: TRBJ2-7
v_gene: TRBV28
d_gene: TRBD1
abundance: many
CDR3nt: TGTGCCAGCAGTTTATATGGTATGGGACAGGACTCCTACGAGCAGTACTTC
CDR3aa: CASSLYGMGQDSYEQYF

j_gene: TRBJ2-7
v_gene: TRBV6-2/TRBV6-3
d_gene: -
abundance: -
CDR3nt: TGTGCCAGCAGCCCCCACGCGACAAGCCGTTCCTACGAGCAGTACTTC
CDR3aa: CASSPHATSRSYEQYF

j_gene: TRBJ2-5
v_gene: TRBV7-3
d_gene: TRBD2
abundance: many
CDR3nt: TGTGCCAGCAGCATGACTAGCGGGGAGGTGGAGACCCAGTACTTC
CDR3aa: CASSMTSGEVETQYF

j_gene: TRBJ1-2
v_gene: TRBV5-6
d_gene: -
abundance: -
CDR3nt: TGCGCCAGCAGCTTGTGGCCGCCGTCTGGGGGGGCCCTCTATGGCTACACCTTC
CDR3aa: CASSLWPPSGGALYGYTF

j_gene: TRBJ2-7
v_gene: TRBV6-1
d_gene: -
abundance: -
CDR3nt: TGTGCCAGCAGTGAATCCCTTAACACCTACGAGCAGTACTTC
CDR3aa: CASSESLNTYEQYF

j_gene: TRBJ2-5
v_gene: TRBV7-2
d_gene: -
abundance: -
CDR3nt: TGTGCCAGCAGCGTAAGATTGAAAGAGACCCAGTACTTC
CDR3aa: CASSVRLKETQYF

j_gene: TRBJ1-1
v_gene: TRBV12-3/TRBV12-4
d_gene: -
abundance: few
CDR3nt: TGTGCCAGCAGTAAACCACAGGTGAACACTGAAGCTTTCTTT
CDR3aa: CASSKPQVNTEAFF

j_gene: TRBJ2-7
v_gene: TRBV2
d_gene: -
abundance: -
CDR3nt: TGTGCCAGCACCGTGGGCAGGGGCTCCTACGAGCAGTACTTC
CDR3aa: CASTVGRGSYEQYF

j_gene: TRBJ1-1
v_gene: TRBV6-5
d_gene: -
abundance: -
CDR3nt: TGTGCCAGCAGTTACTCGGGGGGGAGAAACACTGAAGCTTTCTTT
CDR3aa: CASSYSGGRNTEAFF